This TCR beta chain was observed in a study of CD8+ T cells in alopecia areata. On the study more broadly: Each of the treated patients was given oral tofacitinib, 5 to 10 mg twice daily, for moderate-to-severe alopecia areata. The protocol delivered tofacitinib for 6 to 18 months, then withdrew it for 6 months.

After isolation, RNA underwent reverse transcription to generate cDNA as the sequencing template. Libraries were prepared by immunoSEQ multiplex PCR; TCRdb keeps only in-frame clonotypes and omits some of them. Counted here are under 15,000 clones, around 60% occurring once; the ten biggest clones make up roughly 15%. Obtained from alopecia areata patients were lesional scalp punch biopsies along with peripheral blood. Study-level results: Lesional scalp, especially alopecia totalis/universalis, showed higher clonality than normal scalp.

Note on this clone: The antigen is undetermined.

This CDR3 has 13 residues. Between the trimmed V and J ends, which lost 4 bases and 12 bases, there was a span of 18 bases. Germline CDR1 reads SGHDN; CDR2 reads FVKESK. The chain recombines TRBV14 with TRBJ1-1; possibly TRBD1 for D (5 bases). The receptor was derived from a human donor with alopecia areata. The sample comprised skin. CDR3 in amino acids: CASSLGGGARTFF. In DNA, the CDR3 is TGTGCCAGCAGCCTAGGTGGAGGGGCGCGGACTTTCTTT.